The sequence of this TCR beta chain was determined in a study of cytomegalovirus exposure and HLA in healthy donors. As concerns this clone: Its cognate antigen is unknown.

Researchers ran the PCR with 60 Vbeta and 13 Jbeta primers. TCRdb keeps only in-frame clones here, not all; method: immunoSEQ multiplex PCR. The table shows 200,000 to 250,000 clones, with approximately 81% occurring only once. The V gene end was trimmed by 8 bases and the J gene end by 4 bases; junction bases not matched to a gene: 6. CDR3 size: 13 residues. Germline assignment: CDR1 ENHRY and CDR2 SYGVKD. Overall study findings and caveats: Among TCR beta chains, those listed as cytomegalovirus-associated numbered about 160.

The sample comprised PBMCs. This TCR derives from a human donor in good health. This chain connects TRBV10-3 to TRBJ1-2; 8 bases fit TRBD1. The CDR3 nucleotides are TGTGCCATCGGCGACAGGGGTGTCTATGGCTACACCTTC. It yields the protein CAIGDRGVYGYTF.